This paragraph reports one TCR beta chain. Adults between roughly 18 and 90 years of age took part from about two dozen US areas. Using immunoSEQ multiplex PCR, the repertoire was profiled, and TCRdb retains in-frame clones only, with some absent. Of around 430,000 clones listed, 85% to 90% are singletons. This sample was included in a study of blood T cell repertoires in COVID-19. The overall study: The cDNA or gDNA used as material had been derived from T cells, B-cell-depleted T cells, or PBMCs.

The clonotype was recovered from a woman between 50 and 59 years old who had recovered from COVID-19. The source material was PBMCs or T cells enriched from blood (not recorded which).

The CDR3 sequence is CASSLRQGVADTQYF. DNA of the CDR3: TGTGCCAGCAGCCTTCGACAGGGGGTGGCAGATACGCAGTATTTT. The genes are TRBV7-2 and TRBJ2-3, with 9 positions matching TRBD1. The CDR3 length is 15 residues. CDR1 and CDR2 from the germline V gene are SGHTA and FQGNSA. V dropped 5 bases and J dropped 4; count of bases not matched to a gene: 7.